These 20 T cell receptor beta chains share one sample of origin, sequenced in a study of OX40 agonist ivuxolimab in advanced cancers. Produced via immunoSEQ multiplex PCR; TCRdb's table is partial and in-frame only. This table has over 25,000 clones, about 76% appearing once. The starting material was CD4+ or CD8+ T cells sorted from blood, obtained in a trial of the OX40 agonist ivuxolimab. These receptors all come from an adult with an advanced solid tumor such as melanoma, head and neck, liver or kidney cancer.

The chain uses TRBV2 and TRBJ2-1; TRBD2 might be the D (7 bases). Between the trimmed V and J ends, which lost 8 bases and 1 base, there was a span of 9 bases. CDR1 is SNHLY and CDR2 is FYNNEI in the germline V gene. This CDR3 contains 13 residues. In DNA, the CDR3 is TGTGCCAGCGGGGGGGCGTCCTACAATGAGCAGTTCTTC. The encoded protein is CASGGASYNEQFF.

This chain links TRBV28 with TRBJ1-5, with TRBD1 matching 8 bases. The J segment lost 9 bases and the V segment lost 6 bases, leaving 7 bases of the junction unmatched. In germline, CDR1 is MDHEN, CDR2 SYDVKM. This CDR3 has 13 residues. The CDR3 DNA reads as TGTGCCAGCAGCCCGACAGGGGTGCGGCCCCAGCATTTT. The encoded protein is CASSPTGVRPQHF.

The chain employs TRBV5-5 and TRBJ1-2; possibly TRBD1 for D (6 bases). Trimming cost V 4 bases and J 7 bases, with 17 bases left between them. The CDR3 contains 14 residues. Germline values: CDR1 SGHKS, CDR2 YYEKEE (reference sequence). The DNA for the CDR3 is TGTGCCAGCAGCCCCAAGGTACAGGGAGGTGGCTACACCTTC. As protein: CASSPKVQGGGYTF.

The chain couples TRBV11-2 to TRBJ2-7; 7 bases map to TRBD1. This CDR3 is 15 amino acids long. The junction had 8 bases not matched to a gene; V was cut back by 1 base and J by 5 bases. Germline V gene sequence: CDR1 SGHAT, CDR2 FQNNGV. The DNA for the CDR3 is TGTGCCAGCAGCTTAGCACAGGGGTTTTATCACGAGCAGTACTTC. It translates to CASSLAQGFYHEQYF.

The J gene is TRBJ1-3, the V gene TRBV4-1; D uncertain. CDR3 size: 14 residues. Between the trimmed V and J ends, which lost 8 bases and 1 base, there was a span of 12 bases. Germline CDR1 MGHRA, CDR2 YSYEKL. The CDR3 reads CASGPLTSGNTIYF. CDR3 nucleotide sequence: TGCGCCAGCGGCCCGCTGACATCTGGAAACACCATATATTTT.

The chain is built from TRBV9 and TRBJ1-2; D gene uncertain. Trimming stripped 0 bases from V and 8 bases from J, with 14 bases between. Germline assignment: CDR1 SGDLS and CDR2 YYNGEE. The CDR3 runs to 14 residues. The CDR3 nucleotides are TGTGCCAGCAGCGTAGATTCGGGGTTATACGGCTACACCTTC. It encodes CASSVDSGLYGYTF.

This clone has only one observation. The chain couples TRBV30 to TRBJ2-1, with TRBD1 matching over 9 bases. The germline V gene encodes CDR1 GTSNPN and CDR2 SVGIG (reference sequence). With 3 bases clipped from V and 10 bases from J, the junction kept 7 bases outside the gene matches. The CDR3 is 13 residues long. CDR3 nucleotides: TGTGCCTGGAGCGCCGGGACAGGGTACGAGCAGTTCTTC. Translated: CAWSAGTGYEQFF. Full variable domain (remainder filled in from reference TRBV30 and TRBJ2-1): SQTIHQWPATLVQPVGSPLSLECTVEGTSNPNLYWYRQAAGRGLQLLFYSVGIGQISSEVPQNLSASRPQDRQFILSSKKLLLSDSGFYLCAWSAGTGYEQFFGPGTRLTVL.

This chain links TRBV5-4 with TRBJ2-7; TRBD1 aligns across 7 bases. Germline CDR1 is SGHNT and CDR2 is YYREEE (reference sequence). With V trimmed by 1 base and J by 7 bases, 11 bases remained unmatched. This CDR3 contains 15 residues. CDR3 nucleotides: TGTGCCAGCAGCTTGAGTTTGGGCAGGGGGAATGAGCAGTACTTC. Translating it yields CASSLSLGRGNEQYF.

The chain recombines TRBV30 with TRBJ1-4; D remains ambiguous. The CDR3 has 10 amino acids. V was shortened by 1 base and J by 8 bases, with 2 bases between the two germline ends. Germline CDR1 GTSNPN, CDR2 SVGIG (reference sequence). In DNA form, the CDR3 reads TGTGCCTGGAGTGGCGAAAAACTGTTTTTT. It translates to CAWSGEKLFF.

The chain uses TRBV4-1 and TRBJ2-5; possible D gene TRBD1, 5 bases. Trimming removed 3 bases from V and 0 bases from J, with 14 bases in between. The CDR3 is 16 amino acids. Germline V gene sequence: CDR1 MGHRA, CDR2 YSYEKL. CDR3 loop: CASSHLSRQNQETQYF. The CDR3 nucleotides read TGCGCCAGCAGCCACTTAAGCCGACAGAACCAAGAGACCCAGTACTTC.

The chain joins TRBV5-4 to TRBJ2-1, with 8 bases aligning to TRBD1. The junction had 5 bases not matched to a gene; V was cut back by 0 bases and J by 6 bases. The CDR3 extends over 15 amino acids. Germline CDR1 SGHNT, CDR2 YYREEE (reference sequence). Here the CDR3 DNA reads TGTGCCAGCAGCTTGGGACAGGGGCCTTTCAATGAGCAGTTCTTC. Translation: CASSLGQGPFNEQFF.

V gene TRBV5-1 combines with J gene TRBJ2-3, with D possibly matching TRBD1 (5 bases). The CDR3 sequence is 16 residues long. The germline V gene has CDR1 SGHRS and CDR2 YFSETQ. The V gene lost 4 bases and the J gene lost 6 bases, with 21 bases spanning the gap. The CDR3 coding sequence is TGCGCCAGCAGCGTGAAGGGGTTTATCTCATCCGATACGCAGTATTTT. Residues: CASSVKGFISSDTQYF.

The chain couples TRBV11-2 to TRBJ2-7, with D unclear. The CDR3 covers 11 residues. Germline CDR1 is SGHAT and CDR2 is FQNNGV. The V end was cut by 8 bases, the J end by 7 bases, with 12 bases between. Written as DNA, the CDR3 is TGTGCCAGCGGTTGGGTGGGGGAGCAGTACTTC. As protein: CASGWVGEQYF.

The V call is TRBV29-1, the J call TRBJ2-7; D unresolved. V was pared by 4 bases and J by 1 base, with 8 bases between. Germline CDR1 reads SQVTM; CDR2 reads ANQGSEA. The CDR3 runs to 12 residues. The CDR3 reads CSVAQMSYEQYF. The CDR3 bases are TGCAGCGTTGCACAGATGTCCTACGAGCAGTACTTC.

The chain recombines TRBV19 with TRBJ2-7; 11 bases are a match to TRBD2. The germline CDR1 and CDR2 sequences are LNHDA and SQIVND (reference sequence). This CDR3 contains 16 residues. The junction had 7 bases not matched to a gene; V was cut back by 5 bases and J by 1 base. As DNA, the CDR3 is TGTGCCAGTAGTGAGACGGGACTAGCGGCTTCCTACGAGCAGTACTTC. Its translation: CASSETGLAASYEQYF.

In this sample, this clone turned up a few times. This chain joins TRBV2 and TRBJ1-2; D not resolved. This CDR3 contains 14 residues. The germline V gene encodes CDR1 SNHLY and CDR2 FYNNEI. V was clipped by 2 bases and J by 4 bases, with 11 bases between them. CDR3 in amino acids: CASSESPTGYGYTF. CDR3 DNA: TGTGCCAGCAGTGAAAGCCCGACGGGCTATGGCTACACCTTC.

As DNA, the CDR3 is TGTGCCAGCAGCTCCGGACAGGGGTGGTCCTACGAGCAGTACTTC. Protein sequence: CASSSGQGWSYEQYF. This rearrangement joins TRBV7-3 to TRBJ2-7, with 9 bases lining up with TRBD1. This CDR3 has 15 amino acids. Germline assignment: CDR1 SGHTA and CDR2 FQGTGA. V lost 4 bases to trimming and J lost 1 base; unmatched junction nucleotides: 5.

The rearrangement uses TRBV4-1 and TRBJ1-5, with D hard to call. Germline V lookup: CDR1 MGHRA, CDR2 YSYEKL. This CDR3 is built from 15 residues. Trimming pared 0 bases from V and 5 bases from J, leaving 11 bases between. Here the CDR3 reads CASSQEAGSYQPQHF. The CDR3 coding sequence is TGCGCCAGCAGCCAAGAAGCGGGTTCTTATCAGCCCCAGCATTTT.

The chain joins TRBV5-1 to TRBJ2-7; D is ambiguous. The V gene lost 2 bases and the J gene lost 6 bases, with 12 bases spanning the gap. The length of the CDR3 is 13 residues. Germline loops: CDR1 SGHRS, CDR2 YFSETQ. The CDR3 protein is CASSFTPPGEQYF. The CDR3, as DNA: TGCGCCAGCAGCTTCACTCCTCCGGGCGAGCAGTACTTC.

This clone rates as medium-sized. The gene calls are TRBV19 and TRBJ1-1, with D unclear. Looked up from germline, CDR1 is LNHDA and CDR2 is SQIVND (reference sequence). The CDR3 has 14 residues. Trimming removed 7 bases at V and 3 bases at J, with 15 bases between. The chain's CDR3 is CASKVSSLDTEAFF. The CDR3 nucleotides are TGTGCCAGTAAGGTTTCCAGTCTTGACACTGAAGCTTTCTTT.